This TCR beta chain comes out of a study of CD8 T cells in ankylosing spondylitis. Findings and limits, study-wide: A motif in TCR beta, a set of roughly eight highly homologous variants, appeared characteristic of ankylosing spondylitis blood. Clones tied to disease were said to be significantly enriched in matched ankylosing spondylitis synovial fluid. Within peripheral blood, clones linked to disease were CD8+ and relatively rare.

Unmatched junction bases numbered 21, after V lost 1 base and J lost 8 bases. Germline V lookup: CDR1 SGHRS, CDR2 YFSETQ. This CDR3 is 19 amino acids long. The TCR beta libraries were generated through quantitative 5'-RACE incorporating molecular barcodes. A single record per CDR3 protein comes from TCRdb applying MiXCR to the 5' RACE reads. The table records about 330,000 distinct CDR3 sequences, roughly 8% of them present only once. Note on this clonotype: Its antigen is still unknown.

Source material: blood, either unsorted or a sorted T cell fraction (not recorded which). This sequence originates from a male donor with ankylosing spondylitis. The chain couples TRBV5-1 to TRBJ2-1; 7 positions agree with TRBD1. CDR3 in amino acids: CASSLRVRQGYNRLDEQFF. In DNA, the CDR3 is TGCGCCAGCAGCTTGCGTGTACGACAGGGTTACAATCGATTGGATGAGCAGTTCTTC.